This T cell receptor (beta chain) originates from a study of blood T cell repertoires in COVID-19. Overall study: The United States, Italy and Spain provided the acute and convalescent COVID-19 samples.

Authors' analysis steps: Using reference gene primer amplification, nucleated cell counts were estimated. The repertoire was sequenced with immunoSEQ multiplex PCR; TCRdb's copy has only in-frame clones and lacks some. D and trimming were read from the DNA, whereas the V and J calls and clone size are those reported in that table. There are some 18,000 clones in the sample; 85% to 90% occur only once, and around 10% lies in the top ten. This CDR3 contains 15 residues. The germline V and J ends were trimmed by 5 bases and 0 bases, with 11 bases remaining between them. Per germline, CDR1 SEHNR and CDR2 FQNEAQ (reference sequence).

Sequenced sample: peripheral blood. This chain connects TRBV7-9 to TRBJ1-3, with unresolved D. This clonotype was sampled from a human donor in a cohort sampled during active COVID-19. The CDR3 DNA reads as TGTGCCAGCAGCAGCTTTAAGAGCTCTGGAAACACCATATATTTT. Encoded protein: CASSSFKSSGNTIYF.